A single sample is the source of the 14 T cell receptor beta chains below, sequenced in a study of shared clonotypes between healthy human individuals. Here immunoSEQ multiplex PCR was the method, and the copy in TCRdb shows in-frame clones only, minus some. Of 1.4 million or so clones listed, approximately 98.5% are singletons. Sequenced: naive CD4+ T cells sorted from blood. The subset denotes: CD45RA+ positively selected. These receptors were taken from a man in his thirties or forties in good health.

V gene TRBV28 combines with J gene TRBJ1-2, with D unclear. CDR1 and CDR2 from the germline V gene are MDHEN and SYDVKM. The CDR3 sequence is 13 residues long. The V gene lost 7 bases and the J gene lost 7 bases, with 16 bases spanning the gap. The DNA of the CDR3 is TGTGCCAGCATGGAGAGTCCCACGCGTGGCTACACCTTC. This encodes CASMESPTRGYTF.

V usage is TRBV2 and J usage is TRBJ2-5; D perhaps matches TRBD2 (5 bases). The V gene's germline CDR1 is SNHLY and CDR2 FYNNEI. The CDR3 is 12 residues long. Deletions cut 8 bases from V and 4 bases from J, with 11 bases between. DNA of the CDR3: TGTGCCAGCCATGCGGGTGGAGAGACCCAGTACTTC. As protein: CASHAGGETQYF.

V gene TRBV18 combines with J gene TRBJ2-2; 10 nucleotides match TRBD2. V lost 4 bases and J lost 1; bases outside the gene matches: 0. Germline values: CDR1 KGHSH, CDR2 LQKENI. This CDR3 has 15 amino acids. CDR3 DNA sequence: TGTGCCAGCTCACGGACTAGCGGGAACACCGGGGAGCTGTTTTTT. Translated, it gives CASSRTSGNTGELFF.

The CDR3 is CASSWTDSNQPQHF. The CDR3 nucleotides read TGTGCCAGCAGTTGGACAGATAGCAATCAGCCCCAGCATTTT. The chain employs TRBV6-6 and TRBJ1-5; D is perhaps TRBD1 (6 bases). V lost 4 bases and J 0 bases, leaving 7 bases between the germline ends. The CDR3 covers 14 residues. Germline CDR1 reads MNHNY; CDR2 reads SVGAGI (reference sequence).

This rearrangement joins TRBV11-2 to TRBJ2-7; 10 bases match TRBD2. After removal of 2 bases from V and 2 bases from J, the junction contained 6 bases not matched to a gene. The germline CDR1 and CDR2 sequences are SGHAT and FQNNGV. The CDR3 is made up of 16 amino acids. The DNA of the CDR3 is TGTGCCAGCAGCTTAAATGGACTAGCGGCGCCCTACGAGCAGTACTTC. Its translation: CASSLNGLAAPYEQYF. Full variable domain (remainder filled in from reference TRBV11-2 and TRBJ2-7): EAGVAQSPRYKIIEKRQSVAFWCNPISGHATLYWYQQILGQGPKLLIQFQNNGVVDDSQLPKDRFSAERLKGVDSTLKIQPAKLEDSAVYLCASSLNGLAAPYEQYFGPGTRLTVT.

The CDR3 DNA sequence: TGTGCCAGCAGCCTGCAAACAGGTGCGTCGAACGAGCAGTACTTC. Its protein is CASSLQTGASNEQYF. V gene TRBV14 combines with J gene TRBJ2-7, with TRBD1 as a possible D gene (5 bases). The germline CDR1 and CDR2 sequences are SGHDN and FVKESK. The CDR3 sequence is 15 residues long. V lost 4 bases and J 5 bases, leaving 18 bases between the germline ends.

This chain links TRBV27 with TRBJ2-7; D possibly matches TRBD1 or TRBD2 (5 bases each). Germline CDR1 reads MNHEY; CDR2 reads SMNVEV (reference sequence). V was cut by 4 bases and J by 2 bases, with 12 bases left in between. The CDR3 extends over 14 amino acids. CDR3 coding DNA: TGTGCCAGCAGTTCCCGGGACCGTGCCTACGAGCAGTACTTC. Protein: CASSSRDRAYEQYF.

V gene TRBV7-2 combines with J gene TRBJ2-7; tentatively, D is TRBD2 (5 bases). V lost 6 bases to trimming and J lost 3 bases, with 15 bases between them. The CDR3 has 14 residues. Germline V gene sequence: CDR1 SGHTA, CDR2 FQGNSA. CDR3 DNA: TGTGCCAGCAGTTCCCGGACGGGATTCTACGAGCAGTACTTC. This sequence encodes CASSSRTGFYEQYF.

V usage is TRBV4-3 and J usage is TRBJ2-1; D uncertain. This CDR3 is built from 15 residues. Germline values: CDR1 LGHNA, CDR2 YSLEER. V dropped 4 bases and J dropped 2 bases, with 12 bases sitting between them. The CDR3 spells CASSPNVQTYNEQFF. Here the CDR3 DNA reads TGCGCCAGCAGCCCGAACGTACAGACCTACAATGAGCAGTTCTTC.

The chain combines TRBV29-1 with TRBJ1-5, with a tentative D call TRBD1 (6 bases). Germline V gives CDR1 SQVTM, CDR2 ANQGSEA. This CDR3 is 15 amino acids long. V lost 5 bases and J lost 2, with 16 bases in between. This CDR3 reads CSVYTGTQGNQPQHF. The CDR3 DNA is TGCAGCGTTTATACAGGGACCCAGGGCAATCAGCCCCAGCATTTT.

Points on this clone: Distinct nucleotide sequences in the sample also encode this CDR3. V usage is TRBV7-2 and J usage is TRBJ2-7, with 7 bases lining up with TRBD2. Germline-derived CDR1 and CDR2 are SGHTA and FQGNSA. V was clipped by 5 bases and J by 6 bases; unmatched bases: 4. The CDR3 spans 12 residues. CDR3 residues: CASSPGLGEQYF. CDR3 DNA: TGTGCCAGCAGCCCCGGACTAGGCGAGCAGTACTTC.

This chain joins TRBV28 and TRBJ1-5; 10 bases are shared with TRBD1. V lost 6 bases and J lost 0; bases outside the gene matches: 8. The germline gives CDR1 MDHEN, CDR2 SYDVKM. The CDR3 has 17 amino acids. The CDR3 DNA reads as TGTGCCAGCAGGGGGGGACAGGGGCGGGATAGCAATCAGCCCCAGCATTTT. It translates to CASRGGQGRDSNQPQHF.

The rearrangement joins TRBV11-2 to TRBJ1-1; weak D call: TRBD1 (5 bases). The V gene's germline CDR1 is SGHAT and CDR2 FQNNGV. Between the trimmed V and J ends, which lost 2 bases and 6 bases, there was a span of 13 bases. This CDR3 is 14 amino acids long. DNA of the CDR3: TGTGCCAGCAGCTTACAGGGCCGGGGCCCTGAAGCTTTCTTT. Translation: CASSLQGRGPEAFF.

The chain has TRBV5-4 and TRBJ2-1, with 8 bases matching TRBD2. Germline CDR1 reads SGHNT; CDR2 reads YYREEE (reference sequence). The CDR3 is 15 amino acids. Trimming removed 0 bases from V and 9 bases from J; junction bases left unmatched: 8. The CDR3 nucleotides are TGTGCCAGCAGCTTGGGATCGGGAGGGGAGGGTGAGCAGTTCTTC. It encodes CASSLGSGGEGEQFF.